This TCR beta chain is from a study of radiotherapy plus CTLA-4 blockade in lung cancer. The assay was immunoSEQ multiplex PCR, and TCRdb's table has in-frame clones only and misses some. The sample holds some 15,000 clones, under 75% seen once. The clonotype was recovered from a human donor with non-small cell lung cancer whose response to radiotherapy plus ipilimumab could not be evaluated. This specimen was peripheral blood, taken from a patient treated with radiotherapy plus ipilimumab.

The CDR3 is CASSRGGPNYGYTF. As DNA, the CDR3 is TGTGCCAGTAGCCGGGGAGGACCTAACTATGGCTACACCTTC. The V call is TRBV19, the J call TRBJ1-2; no firm D call. The germline gives CDR1 LNHDA, CDR2 SQIVND (reference sequence). The CDR3 is made up of 14 amino acids. Trimming left V 6 bases short and J 0 bases short, with 11 bases between.